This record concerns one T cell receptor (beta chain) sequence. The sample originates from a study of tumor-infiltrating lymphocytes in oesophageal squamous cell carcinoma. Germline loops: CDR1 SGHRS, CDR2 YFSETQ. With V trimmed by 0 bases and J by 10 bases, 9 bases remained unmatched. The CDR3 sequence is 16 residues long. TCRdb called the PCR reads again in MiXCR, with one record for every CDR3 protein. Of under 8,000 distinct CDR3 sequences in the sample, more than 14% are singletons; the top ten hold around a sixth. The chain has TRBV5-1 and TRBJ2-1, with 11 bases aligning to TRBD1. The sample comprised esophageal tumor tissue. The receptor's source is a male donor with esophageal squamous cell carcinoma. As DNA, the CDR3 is TGCGCCAGCAGCTTGGCGGGACAGGGGGTCTCCTACGAGCAGTTCTTC. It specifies CASSLAGQGVSYEQFF.